The count of the clone carrying this TCR beta chain is one. Source study methods: Estimated nucleated cell counts came from reference gene primer amplification. The data were produced by immunoSEQ multiplex PCR, yet TCRdb's version contains in-frame clones alone and is incomplete. That table gives V, J and clone size, and the DNA gave D and trimming. The table records some 200,000 clones, approximately 88% of them present only once. The sample belongs to a study of blood T cell repertoires in COVID-19. Study details: Both acute and convalescent COVID-19 samples were obtained from the United States, Italy and Spain. Sample material is recorded as cDNA or gDNA derived from T cells, B-cell-depleted T cells, or PBMCs.

Participant-reported clinical history was the basis for cohort assignment. V dropped 5 bases and J dropped 3; count of bases not matched to a gene: 8. The CDR3 sequence is 15 residues long. Germline CDR1 and CDR2: MNHEY and SMNVEV (reference sequence). Source material: PBMCs or T cells enriched from blood (not recorded which). The rearrangement uses TRBV27 and TRBJ2-7; 9 bases align to TRBD2. The TCR was taken from a man between 18 and 35 years old with acute COVID-19. This chain's CDR3 is CASSVALAGNYEQYF. The CDR3 bases are TGTGCCAGCAGTGTAGCCCTAGCGGGGAACTACGAGCAGTACTTC.